These 21 T cell receptor beta chains were all obtained from the same sample, sequenced in a study of blood T cell repertoires in COVID-19. Clones were sequenced by immunoSEQ multiplex PCR, and TCRdb holds only the in-frame ones, with some missing. Among roughly 100,000 clones, about four fifths were seen once, and the ten largest hold approximately 3.6%. The sequenced material came from peripheral blood. These receptors were taken from a woman aged 80 or over with active or convalescent COVID-19.

This chain uses TRBV5-1 with TRBJ1-4, with TRBD1 matching 7 bases. The CDR3 is 13 amino acids. Germline V gene sequence: CDR1 SGHRS, CDR2 YFSETQ. V shed 4 bases, J shed 7 bases, and the junction held 4 bases outside the gene matches. The CDR3 protein is CASSANRGEKLFF. The DNA of the CDR3 is TGCGCCAGCAGCGCGAACAGGGGTGAAAAACTGTTTTTT.

The J gene is TRBJ1-4, the V gene TRBV19; 7 bases line up with TRBD1. The V segment lost 8 bases and the J segment 5 bases; nucleotides outside the gene matches: 5. CDR1 is LNHDA, CDR2 SQIVND, per germline (reference sequence). This CDR3 region has 13 residues. The CDR3 reads CASLTGTNEKLFF. CDR3 in DNA: TGTGCCAGTTTGACAGGGACGAATGAAAAACTGTTTTTT.

Points on this clone: This sample also contains other DNA sequences that code for the same CDR3. The rearrangement links TRBV19 to TRBJ1-1, with 8 bases lining up with TRBD1. Germline V CDR1 and CDR2: LNHDA, SQIVND (reference sequence). Losses at the gene ends were 9 bases for V and 4 bases for J; bases not matched to a gene: 4. The CDR3 is made up of 12 amino acids. CDR3 residues: CASDDRGTEAFF. The CDR3 DNA follows: TGTGCCAGCGATGACAGGGGCACTGAAGCTTTCTTT. The full variable domain, completed using reference TRBV19 and TRBJ1-1, is DGGITQSPKYLFRKEGQNVTLSCEQNLNHDAMYWYRQDPGQGLRLIYYSQIVNDFQKGDIAEGYSVSREKKESFPLTVTSAQKNPTAFYLCASDDRGTEAFFGQGTRLTVV.

The CDR3 DNA reads TGTGCCAGTAGTCTCATCAACAGACCCATGAACACTGAAGCTTTCTTT. It is translated as CASSLINRPMNTEAFF. The V call is TRBV19, the J call TRBJ1-1; D gene ambiguous. There are 16 residues in the CDR3. Germline values: CDR1 LNHDA, CDR2 SQIVND (reference sequence). Trimming left V 5 bases short and J 0 bases short, with 16 bases between.

This clone was picked up a small number of times. This rearrangement joins TRBV5-5 to TRBJ1-5; TRBD1 is a possible D gene (5 bases). Trimming removed 2 bases from V and 0 bases from J, with 15 bases in between. CDR1 is SGHKS, CDR2 YYEKEE, per germline (reference sequence). This CDR3 spans 17 amino acids. As DNA, the CDR3 is TGTGCCAGCAGCTTCAGTACAGGCGGGGGTAGCAATCAGCCCCAGCATTTT. Translating gives CASSFSTGGGSNQPQHF.

The chain employs TRBV19 and TRBJ2-7; the D gene is possibly TRBD2 (5 bases). Trimming shortened V by 1 base and J by 0 bases, and 7 bases separated the two germline ends. Germline CDR1 LNHDA, CDR2 SQIVND (reference sequence). The CDR3 spans 14 residues. This chain's CDR3 is CASSIAGSSYEQYF. The CDR3 DNA reads TGTGCCAGTAGTATAGCGGGGAGCTCCTACGAGCAGTACTTC.

The chain has TRBV11-2 and TRBJ1-1; 9 bases fit TRBD1. In germline, CDR1 is SGHAT, CDR2 FQNNGV. The CDR3 is 16 amino acids. The ends lost 5 bases at V and 3 bases at J; junction bases unmatched: 10. DNA of the CDR3: TGTGCCAGCAGCCCCCACCCGGGACAGGGCTACACTGAAGCTTTCTTT. Its protein product is CASSPHPGQGYTEAFF.

The chain links TRBV23-1 to TRBJ1-5; D gene uncertain. TRBV23-1 falls under the ORF class, with uncertain function. Trimming took 2 bases from V and 0 from J, leaving 11 bases between them. There are 16 residues in the CDR3. In DNA form, the CDR3 reads TGCGCCAGCAGTCAACCGAGGCCTCCTAGCAATCAGCCCCAGCATTTT. It codes for CASSQPRPPSNQPQHF.

J is TRBJ1-3 and V is TRBV5-1, with D possibly being TRBD1 (6 bases). The V end lost 0 bases, the J end lost 1 base, and 14 bases lay between the germline ends. The CDR3 runs 17 residues. Per the germline V gene, CDR1 is SGHRS and CDR2 is YFSETQ. CDR3 loop: CASSLAYGGQSGNTIYF. CDR3 coding DNA: TGCGCCAGCAGCTTGGCGTACGGGGGGCAGTCTGGAAACACCATATATTTT.

The V call is TRBV28, the J call TRBJ1-5; D might be TRBD1 (5 bases). Germline assignment: CDR1 MDHEN and CDR2 SYDVKM. V was trimmed by 1 base and J by 3 bases, leaving 7 bases between them. The CDR3 is made up of 14 amino acids. DNA for the CDR3: TGTGCCAGCAGTTTATCAGGGTTCAATCAGCCCCAGCATTTT. Translated: CASSLSGFNQPQHF.

The rearrangement links TRBV3-1 (or the pseudogene TRBV3-2) to TRBJ2-1, with 12 bases lining up with TRBD2. Germline assignment: CDR1 LGHDT and CDR2 YNNKEL (reference sequence). This CDR3 has 17 amino acids. J was trimmed by 5 bases and V by 0 bases; bases with no gene match: 5. The CDR3 sequence: CASSQDLLAGGNNEQFF. CDR3 coding DNA: TGTGCCAGCAGCCAAGATCTACTAGCGGGGGGAAACAATGAGCAGTTCTTC.

The rearrangement links TRBV5-1 to TRBJ2-5; 10 bases are a match to TRBD2. The ends lost 0 bases at V and 3 bases at J; junction bases unmatched: 2. This CDR3 is 15 amino acids long. Germline CDR1 reads SGHRS; CDR2 reads YFSETQ. The CDR3 nucleotides are TGCGCCAGCAGCTTGGCCGGGACTAGCGAAGAGACCCAGTACTTC. The encoded protein is CASSLAGTSEETQYF.

This chain joins TRBV9 and TRBJ1-1, with D tentatively TRBD1 (6 bases). CDR1 SGDLS and CDR2 YYNGEE come from the germline V gene. V was shortened by 6 bases and J by 3 bases, with 21 bases between the two germline ends. CDR3 length equals 16 residues. CDR3 DNA: TGTGCCAGCACCCCCCAAGGAGGGGGGAGGGACACTGAAGCTTTCTTT. Encoded protein: CASTPQGGGRDTEAFF.

V and J are TRBV28 and TRBJ1-2; D is possibly TRBD1 (5 bases). Trimming stripped 6 bases from V and 4 bases from J, with 15 bases between. Germline V lookup: CDR1 MDHEN, CDR2 SYDVKM. The CDR3 runs to 14 residues. For the CDR3, the DNA is TGTGCCAGCAGCCCCGGACAACGCGGCTATGGCTACACCTTC. Its translation is CASSPGQRGYGYTF.

This chain joins TRBV16 and TRBJ1-1; a possible D gene is TRBD1 (6 bases). Trimming cost V 4 bases and J 4 bases, with 10 bases left between them. This CDR3 spans 13 amino acids. Germline CDR1 KGHSY, CDR2 FQNENV. The CDR3 nucleotides are TGTGCCAGCAGCCTAGAGACAGGCACTGAAGCTTTCTTT. Translating it yields CASSLETGTEAFF. Full variable domain (remainder filled in from reference TRBV16 and TRBJ1-1): GEEVAQTPKHLVRGEGQKAKLYCAPIKGHSYVFWYQQVLKNEFKFLISFQNENVFDETGMPKERFSAKCLPNSPCSLEIQATKLEDSAVYFCASSLETGTEAFFGQGTRLTVV.

The V gene is TRBV7-8, the J gene TRBJ2-7, with a tentative D call TRBD2 (6 bases). The V and J ends lost 5 bases and 6 bases respectively, with 17 bases between them. CDR1 and CDR2 (germline): SGHVS, FQNEAQ. The CDR3 covers 14 residues. The CDR3 nucleotides are TGTGCCAGCAGCCCGTGGGACTTAGCTGGCGAGCAGTACTTC. This encodes CASSPWDLAGEQYF.

The gene calls are TRBV19 and TRBJ1-5; TRBD1 aligns across 7 bases. V lost 1 base and J lost 3; bases outside the gene matches: 6. Germline CDR1 LNHDA, CDR2 SQIVND (reference sequence). The CDR3 sequence is 16 residues long. The CDR3, as DNA: TGTGCCAGTAGTATAGTGGGAAGGGGGCACAATCAGCCCCAGCATTTT. Translated, it gives CASSIVGRGHNQPQHF.

This chain connects TRBV24-1 to TRBJ2-2; no clear D. Germline V gene data show CDR1 as KGHDR and CDR2 as SFDVKD. V gave up 7 bases and J gave up 4 bases, with 6 bases separating them. This CDR3 region has 12 residues. The CDR3 DNA is TGTGCCACCAGCCAACTCACCGGGGAGCTGTTTTTT. It encodes CATSQLTGELFF.

The CDR3 loop reads CATSLSGNTIYF. The CDR3 nucleotides read TGTGCCACCAGCCTCTCTGGAAACACCATATATTTT. The gene calls are TRBV15 and TRBJ1-3; D is ambiguous. CDR1 LNHNV and CDR2 YYDKDF come from the germline V gene (reference sequence). Trimming removed 5 bases from V and 0 bases from J, with 2 bases in between. The CDR3 length is 12 residues.

V and J are TRBV12-3 or TRBV12-4 and TRBJ1-1, with D uncertain. The CDR3 loop spans 12 amino acids. The V gene lost 6 bases and the J gene lost 3 bases, with 8 bases spanning the gap. This CDR3 is CASRDSYTEAFF. Written as DNA, the CDR3 is TGTGCCAGCAGGGATAGCTACACTGAAGCTTTCTTT.

The gene calls are TRBV18 and TRBJ1-5; maybe TRBD1 (5 bases). This CDR3 region has 13 residues. Germline V gene lookup returns CDR1 KGHSH and CDR2 LQKENI. V dropped 2 bases and J dropped 7 bases, with 9 bases sitting between them. This CDR3 reads CASSPDDSQPQHF. CDR3 sequence (DNA): TGTGCCAGCTCACCAGACGACAGCCAGCCCCAGCATTTT.